Following are 23 T cell receptor beta chains from one sample sequenced in a study of T cell responses to AZD1222 COVID-19 vaccine (dated by TCRdb to 2020 to 2022). The library was built by means of the immunoSEQ multiplex PCR assay. In its TCRdb copy, this immuneACCESS table keeps in-frame sequences only and misses some clones. Where compared with another copy, unresolved V genes explain less than half of these, and the others have no known cause. Here the sample has more than 150,000 clones; more than 75% occur a single time. The ten largest account for roughly a quarter of the sample. According to the study, the label for this sample's time point signals: about 28 days (+/-7) after the second vaccine dose. Here the sequenced sample was peripheral blood, taken 28 days after the second AZD1222 dose. These receptors came from an adult who received the AZD1222 COVID-19 vaccine.

The V call is TRBV7-8, the J call TRBJ1-4; D gene unclear. Germline CDR1 reads SGHVS; CDR2 reads FQNEAQ. Trimming cost V 5 bases and J 0 bases, with 4 bases left between them. The CDR3 is made up of 13 amino acids. The CDR3, as DNA: TGTGCCAGCAGCCGAGCAACTAATGAAAAACTGTTTTTT. Translated, it gives CASSRATNEKLFF.

The chain uses TRBV6-5 and TRBJ2-5; the D gene is possibly TRBD1 (5 bases). The CDR3 sequence is 14 residues long. Germline lookup yields CDR1 MNHEY and CDR2 SVGAGI. Deletions cut 0 bases from V and 3 bases from J, with 8 bases between. The CDR3 coding sequence is TGTGCCAGCAGTTACTCGTGGACAAAAGAGACCCAGTACTTC. Protein: CASSYSWTKETQYF.

The chain joins TRBV4-3 to TRBJ2-3; 10 bases line up with TRBD1. The CDR3 has 16 residues. CDR1 and CDR2 (germline): LGHNA, YSLEER. V dropped 4 bases and J dropped 0; count of bases not matched to a gene: 4. The CDR3 nucleotides read TGCGCCAGCAGCCTGGACAGGGGGGCGAGCACAGATACGCAGTATTTT. It is translated as CASSLDRGASTDTQYF.

The J gene is TRBJ2-3, the V gene TRBV5-5; 7 bases map to TRBD2. Losses at the gene ends were 1 base for V and 6 bases for J; bases not matched to a gene: 8. Germline CDR1 SGHKS, CDR2 YYEKEE (reference sequence). CDR3 length: 15 amino acids. The chain's CDR3 is CASSLSPGGSDTQYF. CDR3 sequence (DNA): TGTGCCAGCAGCTTGAGCCCGGGAGGATCCGATACGCAGTATTTT.

This sequence joins TRBV5-1 and TRBJ2-3; 10 bases align to TRBD2. This CDR3 spans 16 amino acids. Germline-derived CDR1 and CDR2 are SGHRS and YFSETQ. V shed 3 bases and J 2 bases; nucleotides not matched to a gene: 6. The CDR3 sequence: CASSSGLASATDTQYF. CDR3 DNA: TGCGCCAGCAGCTCGGGACTAGCGTCCGCCACAGATACGCAGTATTTT.

The chain recombines TRBV7-9 with TRBJ1-1; maybe TRBD1 (6 bases). Looked up from germline, CDR1 is SEHNR and CDR2 is FQNEAQ (reference sequence). CDR3 length: 15 residues. The V and J ends lost 3 bases and 3 bases respectively, with 14 bases between them. The CDR3 loop is CASSLGGPFDTEAFF. In DNA, the CDR3 is TGTGCCAGCAGCTTGGGGGGGCCCTTTGACACTGAAGCTTTCTTT.

The rearrangement links TRBV7-9 to TRBJ2-7; TRBD2 aligns across 10 bases. Trimming removed 1 base from V and 3 bases from J; junction bases left unmatched: 9. CDR3 length equals 17 residues. The V gene's germline CDR1 is SEHNR and CDR2 FQNEAQ (reference sequence). This CDR3 is CASSLDSASGRVYEQYF. The DNA of the CDR3 is TGTGCCAGCAGCTTAGATTCAGCTAGCGGGAGAGTCTACGAGCAGTACTTC.

V and J are TRBV2 and TRBJ2-7, with 9 nucleotides matching TRBD2. The CDR3 has 13 residues. V trimming: 2 bases; J trimming: 7 bases; junction bases outside the gene matches: 3. Per germline, CDR1 SNHLY and CDR2 FYNNEI. The CDR3 coding sequence is TGTGCCAGCAGTGAAACGGGACTAGCTGAGCAGTACTTC. Protein sequence: CASSETGLAEQYF.

V gene TRBV7-2 combines with J gene TRBJ2-3; 9 bases match TRBD2. V gave up 8 bases and J gave up 1 base; unmatched junction bases: 4. Germline CDR1 SGHTA, CDR2 FQGNSA. CDR3 size: 14 residues. CDR3 sequence: CASGQRGGTDTQYF. For the CDR3, the DNA is TGTGCCAGCGGGCAGCGGGGGGGCACAGATACGCAGTATTTT.

V usage is TRBV5-4 and J usage is TRBJ2-1, with D unclear. Germline values: CDR1 SGHNT, CDR2 YYREEE (reference sequence). The CDR3 has 14 residues. V was pared by 1 base and J by 5 bases, with 10 bases between. The CDR3 loop is CASSLSDVNNEQFF. Written as DNA, the CDR3 is TGTGCCAGCAGCTTGAGTGACGTAAACAATGAGCAGTTCTTC.

The V and J genes are TRBV21-1 and TRBJ1-6; the tabulated D call, TRBD1, remains unverified against the DNA. TRBV21-1 is designated a pseudogene. The CDR3 length is 14 residues. The CDR3 reads CASNKQGAFSPLHF. In DNA, the CDR3 is TGTGCCAGCAACAAACAGGGGGCCTTTTCACCCCTCCACTTT.

This chain connects TRBV18 to TRBJ1-4, with 7 bases that match TRBD1. CDR1 and CDR2 (germline): KGHSH, LQKENI. The CDR3 extends over 13 amino acids. V was pared by 3 bases and J by 8 bases, with 3 bases of the junction left unmatched. The DNA for the CDR3 is TGTGCCAGCTCACCCCAGGACAGGGAAAAACTGTTTTTT. It codes for CASSPQDREKLFF. The full variable domain, completed using reference TRBV18 and TRBJ1-4, is NAGVMQNPRHLVRRRGQEARLRCSPMKGHSHVYWYRQLPEEGLKFMVYLQKENIIDESGMPKERFSAEFPKEGPSILRIQQVVRGDSAAYFCASSPQDREKLFFGSGTQLSVL.

The chain joins TRBV7-9 to TRBJ2-2, with unresolved D. Germline V lookup: CDR1 SEHNR, CDR2 FQNEAQ (reference sequence). Between the trimmed V and J ends, which lost 4 bases and 7 bases, there was a span of 10 bases. This CDR3 has 13 amino acids. CDR3 in amino acids: CASSSSMDGELFF. The DNA of the CDR3 is TGTGCCAGCAGCTCGTCTATGGACGGGGAGCTGTTTTTT.

The CDR3: CASSQERGTGELFF. The CDR3 DNA reads TGTGCCAGTAGTCAGGAGAGGGGCACCGGGGAGCTGTTTTTT. The chain links TRBV19 to TRBJ2-2; D might be TRBD1 or TRBD2, each matching 5 bases. Between the trimmed V and J ends, which lost 5 bases and 4 bases, there was a span of 11 bases. Germline V lookup: CDR1 LNHDA, CDR2 SQIVND (reference sequence). This CDR3 has 14 amino acids.

The V and J genes are TRBV28 and TRBJ1-3, with TRBD1 matching 8 bases. The CDR3 covers 16 residues. Germline V CDR1 and CDR2: MDHEN, SYDVKM. J lost 3 bases, V lost 5 bases, and 9 bases had no gene match. CDR3 amino acids: CASSGTDRVHGNTIYF. CDR3 DNA: TGTGCCAGCAGTGGGACGGACAGGGTTCATGGAAACACCATATATTTT.

This chain links TRBV6-5 with TRBJ1-5; no definite D call. This CDR3 is 12 amino acids long. The germline V gene has CDR1 MNHEY and CDR2 SVGAGI. V was clipped by 8 bases and J by 2 bases, with 7 bases between them. The CDR3 nucleotides are TGTGCCAGCGTACACGGCAATCAGCCCCAGCATTTT. Amino acids: CASVHGNQPQHF.

The chain joins TRBV7-2 to TRBJ2-5, with TRBD1 matching 7 bases. The germline CDR1 and CDR2 sequences are SGHTA and FQGNSA. The CDR3 is 17 residues long. Trimming cost V 5 bases and J 7 bases; bases outside gene matches: 19. The CDR3 reads CASSPGTARGPWGTQYF. The CDR3 nucleotides read TGTGCCAGCAGCCCCGGGACGGCAAGGGGGCCCTGGGGGACCCAGTACTTC.

The V call is TRBV4-2, the J call TRBJ2-3, with 7 bases matching TRBD1. V shed 1 base and J 5 bases; nucleotides not matched to a gene: 6. The CDR3 sequence is 15 residues long. The germline gives CDR1 LGHNA, CDR2 YNFKEQ. The CDR3 nucleotides read TGTGCCAGCAGCCAAGGACAGGGCGCGCGAGATACGCAGTATTTT. Protein product: CASSQGQGARDTQYF.

This chain joins TRBV6-2 or TRBV6-3 and TRBJ2-2; 13 bases are a match to TRBD2. The germline gives CDR1 MNHEY, CDR2 SVGEGT. V lost 4 bases to trimming and J lost 4 bases; unmatched junction nucleotides: 9. The CDR3 has 18 amino acids. The CDR3 DNA follows: TGTGCCAGCAGTTTCACCGGACTAGCGGGAGTCGGCACCGGGGAGCTGTTTTTT. Translated, it gives CASSFTGLAGVGTGELFF.

The chain carries TRBV9 and TRBJ2-7, with 8 bases identical to TRBD1. The germline V gene has CDR1 SGDLS and CDR2 YYNGEE. With 2 bases clipped from V and 3 bases from J, the junction kept 10 bases outside the gene matches. The CDR3 is 16 amino acids. DNA of the CDR3: TGTGCCAGCAGCGTGGGGGAAGGACAGGGTAGCTACGAGCAGTACTTC. Translating gives CASSVGEGQGSYEQYF.

The rearrangement links TRBV5-1 to TRBJ1-6, with unresolved D. V lost 5 bases, J lost 7 bases, and 13 bases lay in between. Looked up from germline, CDR1 is SGHRS and CDR2 is YFSETQ. The CDR3 extends over 14 amino acids. This chain's CDR3 is CASRPLHTNSPLHF. The CDR3, as DNA: TGCGCCAGCAGGCCTCTCCATACGAATTCACCCCTCCACTTT.

This clone was picked up one time. The CDR3 is CASSLLRNTEAFF. CDR3 DNA sequence: TGTGCCAGCAGTTTACTCAGGAACACTGAAGCTTTCTTT. V usage is TRBV27 and J usage is TRBJ1-1; D is ambiguous. Germline values: CDR1 MNHEY, CDR2 SMNVEV (reference sequence). V was shortened by 2 bases and J by 1 base, with 5 bases between the two germline ends. The CDR3 consists of 13 residues.

The CDR3 sequence is CASTGEGNYEQYF. As DNA, the CDR3 is TGTGCCAGCACGGGGGAGGGGAACTACGAGCAGTACTTC. This chain joins TRBV12-3 or TRBV12-4 and TRBJ2-7, with 7 nucleotides matching TRBD2. Trimming took 7 bases from V and 3 from J; bases not matched to a gene: 6. The CDR3 consists of 13 residues.